This TCR beta chain was recovered during a study of Ad26.COV2.S vaccination and SARS-CoV-2 variants. Treatment reported: some 20 received Ad26.COV2.S at low or high dose, single or two shots; about 5 received placebo; per-sample allocation not given. Collection of samples fell on day 63 after the first vaccine or placebo injection. Generated by immunoSEQ multiplex PCR, the TCRdb table keeps only in-frame clones and is missing some. The sample shows 440,000 or so clones, around 93% of them seen only once. Germline CDR1 SGHVS, CDR2 FNYEAQ. V was pared by 3 bases and J by 0 bases, with 2 bases of the junction left unmatched. The CDR3 covers 14 residues.

Material: peripheral blood, obtained in a trial of Ad26.COV2.S vaccine versus placebo. This rearrangement joins TRBV7-6 to TRBJ2-7; 7 bases fit TRBD1. The receptor comes from a person aged 18 to 59 who received the Ad26.COV2.S COVID-19 vaccine or a placebo. CDR3 bases: TGTGCCAGCAGCTTTAGGGACAGCTCCTACGAGCAGTACTTC. Translated: CASSFRDSSYEQYF.